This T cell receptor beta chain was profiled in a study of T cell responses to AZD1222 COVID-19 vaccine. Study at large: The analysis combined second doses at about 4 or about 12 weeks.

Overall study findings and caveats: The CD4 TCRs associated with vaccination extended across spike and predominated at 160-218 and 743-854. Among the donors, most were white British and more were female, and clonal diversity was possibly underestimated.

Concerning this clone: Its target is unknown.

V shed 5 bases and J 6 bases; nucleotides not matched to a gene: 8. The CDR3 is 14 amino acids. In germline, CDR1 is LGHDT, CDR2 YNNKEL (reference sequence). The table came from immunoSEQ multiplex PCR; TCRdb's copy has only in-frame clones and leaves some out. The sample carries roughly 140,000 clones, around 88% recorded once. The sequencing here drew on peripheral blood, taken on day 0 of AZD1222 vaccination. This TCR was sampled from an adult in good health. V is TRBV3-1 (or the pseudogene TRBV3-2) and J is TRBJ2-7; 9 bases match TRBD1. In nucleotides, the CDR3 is TGTGCCAGCAGCACCCAGACAGGGGGGGGCGAGCAGTACTTC. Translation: CASSTQTGGGEQYF.